Following are 3 T cell receptor beta chains from one sample sequenced in a study of shared clonotypes between healthy human individuals. Only in-frame clones appear in the TCRdb table, and some are missing; sequencing was by immunoSEQ multiplex PCR. Altogether about 1 million clones are present, 70% to 80% being singletons, with the ten largest covering approximately 1.5%. Sequenced input: memory CD4+ T cells sorted from blood. Described subset: CD45RA-negative fraction. The source is a young man in good health.

The gene calls are TRBV25-1 and TRBJ2-2; a possible D gene is TRBD1 (6 bases). The CDR3 extends over 14 amino acids. Per the germline V gene, CDR1 is MGHDK and CDR2 is SYGVNS. V was trimmed by 3 bases and J by 7 bases, leaving 12 bases between them. CDR3 coding DNA: TGTGCCAGCAGTGAGCCCATGGACAGCGGGGAGCTGTTTTTT. Translation gives CASSEPMDSGELFF.

The V and J genes are TRBV10-3 and TRBJ2-7; 15 bases align to TRBD2. Germline-derived CDR1 and CDR2 are ENHRY and SYGVKD. After removal of 0 bases from V and 3 bases from J, the junction contained 9 bases not matched to a gene. This CDR3 contains 19 residues. CDR3 amino acids: CAISESSSGTSGRNYEQYF. The CDR3 DNA is TGTGCCATCAGTGAGTCCTCCTCCGGGACTAGCGGGAGGAACTACGAGCAGTACTTC.

The genes are TRBV27 and TRBJ1-2; possibly TRBD1 for D (6 bases). The ends were cut back, 5 bases at V and 4 bases at J, with 17 bases in the middle. Germline V CDR1 and CDR2: MNHEY, SMNVEV (reference sequence). The length of the CDR3 is 15 residues. The CDR3 is CASSQYLGAIYGYTF. Written as DNA, the CDR3 is TGTGCCAGCAGTCAATATTTGGGGGCGATCTATGGCTACACCTTC.